A single sample gave rise to the 5 T cell receptor beta chains below, sequenced in a study of a mutant IDH1 vaccine in newly diagnosed glioma. Using immunoSEQ multiplex PCR, the repertoire was profiled, and TCRdb retains in-frame clones only, with some absent. The table includes tens of thousands of clones, 82% detected once. These receptors have no identified antigens. Noted time point: week 47, end of study. The investigators gave 300 ug of mutant IDH1 20-mer peptide in each vaccine dose, together with topical imiquimod. The sequenced sample was PBMCs, obtained from a glioma patient whose treatment included an IDH1 peptide vaccine. Receptor source: a man between 18 and 35 years old with glioma. Some clones in this sample may be carry-over from other donors' samples.

This chain links TRBV5-1 with TRBJ1-1; the D is unclear. The CDR3 totals 13 residues. V was cut by 1 base and J by 0 bases, with 4 bases left in between. Germline CDR1 reads SGHRS; CDR2 reads YFSETQ. The DNA of the CDR3 is TGCGCCAGCAGCTTGATTCTGAACACTGAAGCTTTCTTT. Residues: CASSLILNTEAFF.

V gene TRBV6-1 combines with J gene TRBJ1-5, with D possibly matching TRBD1 (5 bases). Trimming left V 4 bases short and J 3 bases short, with 16 bases between. Germline-derived CDR1 and CDR2 are MNHNS and SASEGT. The CDR3 loop spans 16 amino acids. In DNA form, the CDR3 reads TGTGCCAGCAGTGTAAGGGGAGGCGGTGACAATCAGCCCCAGCATTTT. This translates into CASSVRGGGDNQPQHF.

The gene calls are TRBV25-1 and TRBJ1-1, with 8 bases identical to TRBD1. The CDR3 extends over 17 amino acids. Trimming at V came to 3 bases and at J to 5 bases, leaving 14 bases not matched to a gene. CDR1 is MGHDK, CDR2 SYGVNS, per germline. The CDR3 region has the DNA TGTGCCAGCAGTGAGTCCCCAGGGGGCGCGAGGATAACTGAAGCTTTCTTT. Protein: CASSESPGGARITEAFF.

This sequence joins TRBV27 and TRBJ1-1; 7 bases agree with TRBD1. V trimming: 8 bases; J trimming: 0 bases; junction bases outside the gene matches: 6. Germline V CDR1 and CDR2: MNHEY, SMNVEV (reference sequence). CDR3 length equals 14 residues. CDR3 DNA: TGTGCCAGCCAAGCGGGACAGATGAACACTGAAGCTTTCTTT. Protein sequence: CASQAGQMNTEAFF.

The V call is TRBV7-9, the J call TRBJ2-6; 7 bases are a match to TRBD1. CDR3 length equals 19 residues. V was clipped by 4 bases and J by 0 bases; unmatched bases: 12. Germline-derived CDR1 and CDR2 are SEHNR and FQNEAQ (reference sequence). This chain's CDR3 is CASSSSRGGRNSGANVLTF. For the CDR3, the DNA is TGTGCCAGCAGCTCCTCCCGAGGGGGCCGAAACTCTGGGGCCAACGTCCTGACTTTC.